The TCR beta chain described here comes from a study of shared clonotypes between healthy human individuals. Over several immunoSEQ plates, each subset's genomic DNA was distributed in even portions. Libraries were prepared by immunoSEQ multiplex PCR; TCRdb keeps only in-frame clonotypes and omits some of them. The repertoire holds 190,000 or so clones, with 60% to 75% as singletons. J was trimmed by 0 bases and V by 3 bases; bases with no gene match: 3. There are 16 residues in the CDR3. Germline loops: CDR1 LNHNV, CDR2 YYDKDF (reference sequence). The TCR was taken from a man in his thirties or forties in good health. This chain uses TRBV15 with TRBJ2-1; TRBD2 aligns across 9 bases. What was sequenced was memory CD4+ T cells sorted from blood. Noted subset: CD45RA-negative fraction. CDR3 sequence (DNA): TGTGCCACCAGCAGGGGTAGCGGGAGCTCCTACAATGAGCAGTTCTTC. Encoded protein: CATSRGSGSSYNEQFF.